This TCR beta chain was documented in a study of T cells in Graves' hyperthyroidism and ophthalmopathy. Fresh peripheral blood, more than 8 ml of it, supplied the PBMCs. CDR1 and CDR2 (germline): KGHDR, SFDVKD. The length of the CDR3 is 9 residues. The V and J ends lost 11 bases and 10 bases respectively, with 10 bases between them. Authors of the study amplified TCR beta CDR3 regions from RNA transcripts. The TCR CDR3 first-round RT-PCR relied on the HTBI primer set. Using its own MiXCR run on the multiplex PCR reads, TCRdb lists one record per CDR3 protein. This table has 450,000 to 550,000 distinct CDR3 sequences, around a quarter appearing once. This clonotype was detected ten times or more.

Sequencing was done on a sample of blood. The clonotype comes from a woman in her 30s with Graves' ophthalmopathy. The gene calls are TRBV24-1 and TRBJ1-1; a possible D gene is TRBD1 (5 bases). CDR3 residues: CAKEGLAFF. The CDR3 DNA reads TGTGCCAAGGAGGGGCTAGCTTTCTTT.